Here is one T cell receptor (beta chain) with its context. This clone came up a few times. Its binding antigen is unknown. No base qualities exist here, and no much larger clone lies one base off it. The germline V gene encodes CDR1 SGDLS and CDR2 YYNGEE. Trimming at the junction amounts to 3 bases on V and 7 bases on J, and the germline ends lie 19 bases apart. The CDR3 holds 16 amino acids from the cysteine to the phenylalanine. Here the CDR3 DNA is all that survives: 48 bases in frame from base 1. The immunoSEQ Assay, a bias-controlled multiplex PCR, was used to amplify TCRbeta CDR3 regions from genomic DNA. Per the original workflow: Within the assay, amplification of reference gene primers was used to estimate how many nucleated cells each sample contained. Sequence reads were collapsed and filtered to measure the absolute abundance of every unique TCRbeta CDR3 rearrangement. For each sample, productive Simpson clonality was calculated by taking the square root of Simpson's diversity index across productive rearrangements. TCRdb provides this immuneACCESS table in a form limited to in-frame rearrangements. Some clones are lacking; in checked studies, under half of them reflect an unresolved V gene, and why the rest are absent is not known. The V and J calls and clone size were taken over from that table, and D and trimming were inferred from the DNA. Here the sample has roughly 340,000 clones; almost 90% occur a single time. The top ten constitute approximately 7.3% of the sample.

These data belong to a study of blood T cell repertoires in COVID-19 (dated by TCRdb to about 2020). With regard to the full study: Collaborator samples came from the United States, Italy and Spain and covered acute and convalescent phases of COVID-19. The prospective study material was composed of cDNA or gDNA derived from T cells, B-cell-depleted T cells, or PBMCs. Subjects who had been exposed to COVID-19, were actively infected with it, or had recovered from it provided the deeply sampled blood TCRbeta repertoires that made up the dataset. The repertoires were released in a freely available public database meant as a resource for research on the immune response to SARS-CoV-2. The samples were drawn from the first 160 participants of the ongoing ImmuneRACE study and from 1,254 subjects provided by 6 global collaborators. Sample metadata almost always included a de-identified subject ID, COVID-19 status, age in years and sex. Where available, HLA class I and class II types were taken from metadata supplied by the sample provider and were not determined by assay-based typing.

One collaborating source in Seattle enrolled patients during active infection and followed them longitudinally through the course of disease. Each collaborating institution followed its own protocols to collect whole blood in K2EDTA tubes. For TCRbeta analysis, collaborator samples were shipped as frozen whole blood, as isolated PBMCs, or as DNA extracted from either sample type. Points the paper makes about the study in general: How much clinical and demographic metadata was included differed by source and by participant, and the metadata was provided uncurated.

This clonotype was sampled from a woman aged 70-85 years with COVID-19, enrolled during active disease. This receptor chain uses TRBV9 and TRBJ1-4, with TRBD1 tentatively as D gene (5 bases match). Sequencing was carried out using peripheral blood. The CDR3 protein is CASSGGLPHSGEKLFF. In nucleotides, the sequence is TGTGCCAGCAGCGGGGGCCTCCCACATTCAGGTGAAAAACTGTTTTTT.